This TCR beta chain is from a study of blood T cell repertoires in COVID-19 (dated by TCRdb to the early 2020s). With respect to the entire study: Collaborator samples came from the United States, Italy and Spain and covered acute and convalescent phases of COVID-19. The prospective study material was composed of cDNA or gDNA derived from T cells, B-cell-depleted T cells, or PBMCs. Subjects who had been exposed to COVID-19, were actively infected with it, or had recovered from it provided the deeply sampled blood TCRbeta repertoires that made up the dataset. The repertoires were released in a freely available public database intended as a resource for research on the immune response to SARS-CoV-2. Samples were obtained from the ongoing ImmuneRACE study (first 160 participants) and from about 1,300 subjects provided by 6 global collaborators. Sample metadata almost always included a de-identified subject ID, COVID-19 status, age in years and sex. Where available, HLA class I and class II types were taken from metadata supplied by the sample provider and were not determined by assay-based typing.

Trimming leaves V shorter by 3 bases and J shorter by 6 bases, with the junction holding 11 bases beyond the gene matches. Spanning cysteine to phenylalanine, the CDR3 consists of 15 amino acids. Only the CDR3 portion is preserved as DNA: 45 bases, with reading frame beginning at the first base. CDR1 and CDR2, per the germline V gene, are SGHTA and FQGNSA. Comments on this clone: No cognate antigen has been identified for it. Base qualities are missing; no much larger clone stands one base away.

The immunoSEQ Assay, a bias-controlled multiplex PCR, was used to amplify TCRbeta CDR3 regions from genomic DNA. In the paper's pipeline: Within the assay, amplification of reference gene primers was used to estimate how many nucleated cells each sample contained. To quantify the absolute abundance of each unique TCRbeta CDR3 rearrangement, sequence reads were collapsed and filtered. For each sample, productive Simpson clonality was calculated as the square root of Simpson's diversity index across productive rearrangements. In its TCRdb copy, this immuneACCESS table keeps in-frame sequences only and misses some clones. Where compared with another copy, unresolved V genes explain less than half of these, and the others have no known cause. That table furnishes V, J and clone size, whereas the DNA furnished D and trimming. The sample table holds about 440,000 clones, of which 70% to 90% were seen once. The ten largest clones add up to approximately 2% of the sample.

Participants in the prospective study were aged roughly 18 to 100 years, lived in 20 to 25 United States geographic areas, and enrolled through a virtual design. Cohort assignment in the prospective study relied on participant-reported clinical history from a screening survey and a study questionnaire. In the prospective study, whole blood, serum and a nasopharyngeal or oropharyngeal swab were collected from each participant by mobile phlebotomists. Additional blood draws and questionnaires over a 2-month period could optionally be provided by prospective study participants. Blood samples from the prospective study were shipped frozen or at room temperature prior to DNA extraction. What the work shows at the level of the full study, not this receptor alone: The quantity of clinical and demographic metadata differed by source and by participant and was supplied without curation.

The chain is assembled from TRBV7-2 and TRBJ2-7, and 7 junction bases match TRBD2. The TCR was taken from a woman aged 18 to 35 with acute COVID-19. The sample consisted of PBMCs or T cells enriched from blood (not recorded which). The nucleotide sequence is TGTGCCAGCAGCTTTAAGAGCGGGAACCCCCTCGAGCAGTACTTC. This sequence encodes CASSFKSGNPLEQYF.